Given below is one T cell receptor (beta chain) in context. What it binds is unknown. The method was immunoSEQ multiplex PCR; TCRdb's version includes in-frame clones alone and lacks a portion of them. The sample includes approximately 42,000 clones, about 95% of them seen just once. This sample stems from a study of T cell clonotyping in hematopoietic cell transplantation. Study findings and constraints: Higher Inverse Simpson Index values in graft donor and pretransplant recipient predicted broader posttransplant TCR diversity. No sorting was done, leaving CD4 and CD8 contributions mixed. At the given depth, recipient repertoires were over 95% de novo clonotypes. Pathologically expanded recipient clonotypes increased progressively from day 30 to day 180 as diversity fell.

Germline V lookup: CDR1 SGDLS, CDR2 YYNGEE. There are 17 residues in the CDR3. The V and J ends lost 0 bases and 7 bases, in that order; junction bases with no gene match: 11. V and J are TRBV9 and TRBJ2-7; 12 nucleotides align to TRBD2. Specimen: peripheral blood mononuclear cells. This receptor was obtained from a man aged 30-40 years in good health. Some clones in this sample may be carry-over from other donors' samples. The CDR3 region has the DNA TGTGCCAGCAGCGTAGCCCCGACTAGCGGGGGATGGGGAGAGCAGTACTTC. Encoded protein: CASSVAPTSGGWGEQYF.